Sequencing of this T cell receptor beta chain was carried out in a study of control samples from healthy donors and cancer patients. The data were produced by immunoSEQ multiplex PCR, yet TCRdb's version contains in-frame clones alone and is incomplete. The table has approximately 90,000 clones, about 87% seen once. The V gene's germline CDR1 is SNHLY and CDR2 FYNNEI. The CDR3 has 16 amino acids. V lost 7 bases, J lost 5 bases, and 12 bases stayed unmatched. V gene TRBV2 combines with J gene TRBJ2-2; 8 nucleotides match TRBD1. The specimen was blood. The clonotype originates from an older woman in good health. CDR3 nucleotides: TGTGCCAGCAACGGGGGTAGGGGACAGGAGACCGGGGAGCTGTTTTTT. Translated, it gives CASNGGRGQETGELFF.